This T cell receptor beta chain is from a study of T cell repertoires in cytomegalovirus infection. Study background: Well-studied HLA-B-restricted epitopes and recently identified HLA-C-restricted epitopes of CMV were both used in the study. Study results and limitations: Totalled public TCR beta family frequency picked out people who carried CMV plus the relevant HLA. What dominated the ex vivo response were HLA-C-restricted CMV-specific TCR beta clonotypes.

The CDR3 is made up of 15 amino acids. The germline gives CDR1 SNHLY, CDR2 FYNNEI. Losses at the gene ends were 1 base for V and 4 bases for J; bases not matched to a gene: 3. TCRdb used MiXCR to reprocess the reads, holding one entry per CDR3 protein. The sample yields about 920,000 distinct CDR3 sequences, about a third seen once. This clonotype was picked up one time. Its antigen is not identified. The receptor's source is a human donor in good health (CMV status not recorded). Some clones in this sample may be carry-over from other donors' samples. The source material was cultured CD8+ T cells from PBMCs, sampled from culture after CMV antigen stimulation. The chain links TRBV2 to TRBJ2-5, with 10 bases fitting TRBD2. The CDR3: CASSEGTSGIETQYF. CDR3 DNA: TGTGCCAGCAGTGAAGGTACTAGCGGGATAGAGACCCAGTACTTC.